Listed here are 11 T cell receptor beta chains from one sample, sequenced in a study of shared clonotypes between healthy human individuals. TCRdb's table, derived via immunoSEQ multiplex PCR, lists solely in-frame clones and lacks some. Of over 2 million clones detected, approximately 95% appear once; the ten largest clones hold 0.13%. Sequencing was carried out using naive CD4+ T cells sorted from blood. The subset is: CD45RA+ positively selected. These receptors all come from a man younger than 30 in good health.

The rearrangement joins TRBV7-2 to TRBJ2-1; 10 nucleotides line up with TRBD1. CDR3 length: 15 residues. V trimming: 5 bases; J trimming: 6 bases; junction bases outside the gene matches: 7. Germline V CDR1 and CDR2: SGHTA, FQGNSA. CDR3 sequence (DNA): TGTGCCAGCAGCACCCGGGACAGGGGTGGCAATGAGCAGTTCTTC. Protein product: CASSTRDRGGNEQFF.

With regard to this clone: Other DNA sequences in the sample encode the same CDR3. The chain employs TRBV9 and TRBJ2-5; 9 positions match TRBD1. The CDR3 runs 14 residues. Germline lookup yields CDR1 SGDLS and CDR2 YYNGEE. V shed 3 bases and J 3 bases; nucleotides not matched to a gene: 3. The CDR3 region has the DNA TGTGCCAGCAGCGCCGGACAGGGGAAAGAGACCCAGTACTTC. Translated, it gives CASSAGQGKETQYF.

This chain connects TRBV27 to TRBJ2-5, with TRBD2 matching 8 bases. After removal of 5 bases from V and 4 bases from J, the junction contained 12 bases not matched to a gene. Germline V lookup: CDR1 MNHEY, CDR2 SMNVEV (reference sequence). CDR3 length: 16 amino acids. The CDR3 DNA reads TGTGCCAGCAGTCCAAATGACGGGAGGGCCGGAGAGACCCAGTACTTC. Protein sequence: CASSPNDGRAGETQYF.

The chain has TRBV2 and TRBJ1-4; D is unclear. Trimming removed 7 bases at V and 0 bases at J, with 9 bases between. The length of the CDR3 is 14 residues. Germline CDR1 reads SNHLY; CDR2 reads FYNNEI. CDR3 DNA sequence: TGTGCCAGCAAAAAGGGTCCAACTAATGAAAAACTGTTTTTT. It codes for CASKKGPTNEKLFF.

J is TRBJ2-1 and V is TRBV29-1; TRBD2 aligns across 7 bases. J lost 4 bases, V lost 6 bases, and 3 bases had no gene match. Germline V gives CDR1 SQVTM, CDR2 ANQGSEA. The CDR3 extends over 12 amino acids. CDR3 sequence reads: CSVPAGYNEQFF. The CDR3 nucleotides read TGCAGCGTCCCAGCGGGATACAATGAGCAGTTCTTC.

There are many counts of this clone. The genes are TRBV29-1 and TRBJ2-3, with D perhaps being TRBD1 or TRBD2 (5 bases each). Germline CDR1 SQVTM, CDR2 ANQGSEA. The CDR3 totals 15 residues. Trimming took off 3 bases at V and 0 bases at J, with 13 bases between the two ends. This CDR3 reads CSVDRGETSTDTQYF. The CDR3, as DNA: TGCAGCGTTGATCGAGGGGAGACTAGCACAGATACGCAGTATTTT.

This chain connects TRBV6-5 to TRBJ2-7; D gene ambiguous. With 0 bases removed from V and 2 bases from J, the gap between germline ends came to 11 bases. Germline V gene sequence: CDR1 MNHEY, CDR2 SVGAGI. The CDR3 length is 15 residues. The CDR3 region is CASSYSGGPPYEQYF. Here the CDR3 DNA reads TGTGCCAGCAGTTACTCCGGTGGACCGCCCTACGAGCAGTACTTC.

The chain employs TRBV2 and TRBJ1-2; unclear D gene. Trimming left V 4 bases short and J 6 bases short, with 15 bases between. Germline CDR1 is SNHLY and CDR2 is FYNNEI. The CDR3 consists of 14 residues. The CDR3 sequence: CASSGSQILDGYTF. In nucleotides, the CDR3 is TGTGCCAGCAGTGGAAGCCAGATCCTCGATGGCTACACCTTC.

The chain links TRBV18 to TRBJ2-1; D is undetermined. The CDR3 is 15 amino acids. The V gene's germline CDR1 is KGHSH and CDR2 LQKENI. V lost 3 bases and J 4 bases, leaving 13 bases between the germline ends. The CDR3 nucleotides read TGTGCCAGCTCACCCCAGTCGGGTCCTTACAATGAGCAGTTCTTC. It specifies CASSPQSGPYNEQFF.

The chain joins TRBV5-4 to TRBJ2-2, with 7 nucleotides matching TRBD2. After removal of 6 bases from V and 1 base from J, the junction contained 6 bases not matched to a gene. Germline V CDR1 and CDR2: SGHNT, YYREEE (reference sequence). The CDR3 totals 15 residues. Here the CDR3 reads CASTPGGGNTGELFF. CDR3 nucleotide sequence: TGTGCCAGCACCCCTGGCGGGGGGAACACCGGGGAGCTGTTTTTT.

The chain carries TRBV7-9 and TRBJ1-2; the D is unclear. Germline lookup yields CDR1 SEHNR and CDR2 FQNEAQ (reference sequence). The CDR3 totals 14 residues. V was trimmed by 3 bases and J by 4 bases, leaving 12 bases between them. The CDR3, as DNA: TGTGCCAGCAGCTTGGGCCCTGGTCTCTATGGCTACACCTTC. Amino acids: CASSLGPGLYGYTF.